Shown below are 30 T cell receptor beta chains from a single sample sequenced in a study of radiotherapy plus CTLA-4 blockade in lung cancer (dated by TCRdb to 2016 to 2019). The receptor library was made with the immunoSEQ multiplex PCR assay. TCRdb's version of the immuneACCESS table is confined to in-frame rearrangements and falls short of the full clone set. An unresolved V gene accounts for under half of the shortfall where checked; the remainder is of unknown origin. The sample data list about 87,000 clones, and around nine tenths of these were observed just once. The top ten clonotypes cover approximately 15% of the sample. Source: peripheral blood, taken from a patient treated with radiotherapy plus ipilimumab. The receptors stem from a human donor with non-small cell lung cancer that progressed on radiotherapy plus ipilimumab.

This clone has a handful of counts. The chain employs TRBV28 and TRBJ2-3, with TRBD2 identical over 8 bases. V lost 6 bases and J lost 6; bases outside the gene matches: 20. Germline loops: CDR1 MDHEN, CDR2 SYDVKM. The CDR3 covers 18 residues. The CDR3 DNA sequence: TGTGCCAGCAGACGACGACGGGGGGGCCGTCTTCGCGCGGATACGCAGTATTTT. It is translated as CASRRRRGGRLRADTQYF.

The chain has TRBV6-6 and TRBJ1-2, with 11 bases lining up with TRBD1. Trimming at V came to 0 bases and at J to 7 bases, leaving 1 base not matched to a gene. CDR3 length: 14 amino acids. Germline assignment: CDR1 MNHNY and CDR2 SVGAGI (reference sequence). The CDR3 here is CASSYSGQGGGYTF. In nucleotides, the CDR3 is TGTGCCAGCAGTTACTCGGGACAGGGGGGTGGCTACACCTTC.

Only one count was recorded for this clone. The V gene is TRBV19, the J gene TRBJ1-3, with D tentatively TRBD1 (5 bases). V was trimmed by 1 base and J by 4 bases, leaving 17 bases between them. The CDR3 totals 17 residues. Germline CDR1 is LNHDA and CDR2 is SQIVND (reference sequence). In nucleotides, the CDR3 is TGTGCCAGTAGTATAGGTTGGGACTCAGCCGAAGGAAACACCATATATTTT. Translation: CASSIGWDSAEGNTIYF.

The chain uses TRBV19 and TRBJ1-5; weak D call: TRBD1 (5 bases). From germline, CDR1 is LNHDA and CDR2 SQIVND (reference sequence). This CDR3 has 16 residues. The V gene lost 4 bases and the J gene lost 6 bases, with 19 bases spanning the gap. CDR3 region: CASSTNTGRVGQPQHF. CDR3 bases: TGTGCCAGTAGTACCAACACAGGTCGGGTGGGTCAGCCCCAGCATTTT.

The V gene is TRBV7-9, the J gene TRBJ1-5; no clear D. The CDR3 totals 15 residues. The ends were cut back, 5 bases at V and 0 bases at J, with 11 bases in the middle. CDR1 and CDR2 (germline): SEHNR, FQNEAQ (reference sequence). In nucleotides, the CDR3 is TGTGCCAGCAGCCCGGGGTCGGTTAGCAATCAGCCCCAGCATTTT. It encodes CASSPGSVSNQPQHF.

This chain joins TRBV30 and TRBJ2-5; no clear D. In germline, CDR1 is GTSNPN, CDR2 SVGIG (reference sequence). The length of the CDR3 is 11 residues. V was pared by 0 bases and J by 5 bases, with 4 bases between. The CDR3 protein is CAWSVLETQYF. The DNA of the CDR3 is TGTGCCTGGAGTGTACTGGAGACCCAGTACTTC.

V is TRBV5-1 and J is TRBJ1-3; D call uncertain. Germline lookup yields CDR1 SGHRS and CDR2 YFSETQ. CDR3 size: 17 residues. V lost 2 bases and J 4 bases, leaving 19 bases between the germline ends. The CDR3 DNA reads TGCGCCAGCAGCTTATCGGACGGGCGGTTCTCCGGAAACACCATATATTTT. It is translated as CASSLSDGRFSGNTIYF. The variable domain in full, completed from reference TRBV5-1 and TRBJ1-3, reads KAGVTQTPRYLIKTRGQQVTLSCSPISGHRSVSWYQQTPGQGLQFLFEYFSETQRNKGNFPGRFSGRQFSNSRSEMNVSTLELGDSALYLCASSLSDGRFSGNTIYFGEGSWLTVV.

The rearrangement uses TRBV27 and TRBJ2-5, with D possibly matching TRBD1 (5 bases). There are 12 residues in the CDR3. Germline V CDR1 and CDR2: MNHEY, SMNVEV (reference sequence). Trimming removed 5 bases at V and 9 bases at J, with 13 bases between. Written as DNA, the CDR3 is TGTGCCAGCAGTCCCCCTCAGGGCTCCCAGTACTTC. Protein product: CASSPPQGSQYF.

CDR3 nucleotides: TGTGCCAGCAGCTCGCTAGCGGGAGGGACATACAATGAGCAGTTCTTC. Amino acid sequence: CASSSLAGGTYNEQFF. The rearrangement uses TRBV5-5 and TRBJ2-1; 12 nucleotides match TRBD2. Trimming removed 3 bases from V and 4 bases from J; junction bases left unmatched: 5. The CDR3 loop spans 16 amino acids. Germline lookup yields CDR1 SGHKS and CDR2 YYEKEE (reference sequence). Drawing the rest from reference TRBV5-5 and TRBJ2-1, the complete variable domain is DAGVTQSPTHLIKTRGQQVTLRCSPISGHKSVSWYQQVLGQGPQFIFQYYEKEERGRGNFPDRFSARQFPNYSSELNVNALLLGDSALYLCASSSLAGGTYNEQFFGPGTRLTVL.

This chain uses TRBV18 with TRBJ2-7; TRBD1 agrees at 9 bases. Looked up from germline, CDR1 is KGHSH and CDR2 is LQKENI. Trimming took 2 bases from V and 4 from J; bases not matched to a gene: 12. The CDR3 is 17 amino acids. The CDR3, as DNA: TGTGCCAGCTCACCATATAAGAGGACAGGGGATTATTACGAGCAGTACTTC. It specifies CASSPYKRTGDYYEQYF. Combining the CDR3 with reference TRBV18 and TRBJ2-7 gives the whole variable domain NAGVMQNPRHLVRRRGQEARLRCSPMKGHSHVYWYRQLPEEGLKFMVYLQKENIIDESGMPKERFSAEFPKEGPSILRIQQVVRGDSAAYFCASSPYKRTGDYYEQYFGPGTRLTVT.

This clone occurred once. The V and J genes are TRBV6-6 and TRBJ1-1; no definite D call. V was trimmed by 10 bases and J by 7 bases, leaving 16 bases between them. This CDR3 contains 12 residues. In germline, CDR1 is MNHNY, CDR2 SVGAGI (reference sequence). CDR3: CAIKDGGIEAFF. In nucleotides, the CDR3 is TGTGCCATCAAGGACGGAGGCATTGAAGCTTTCTTT.

CDR3 coding DNA: TGTGCCAGCAGCCTGGGACAGCTAAATTCACCCCTCCACTTT. This gives the protein CASSLGQLNSPLHF. The chain couples TRBV27 to TRBJ1-6, with 7 bases aligning to TRBD1. After removal of 6 bases from V and 7 bases from J, the junction contained 6 bases not matched to a gene. The germline CDR1 and CDR2 sequences are MNHEY and SMNVEV (reference sequence). The CDR3 runs 14 residues.

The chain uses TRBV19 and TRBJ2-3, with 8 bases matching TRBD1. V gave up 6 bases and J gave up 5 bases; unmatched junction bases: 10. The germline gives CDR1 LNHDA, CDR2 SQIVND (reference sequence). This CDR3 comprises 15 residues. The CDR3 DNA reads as TGTGCCAGTAGGAACGCAGGGGGCTTAGGAGATACGCAGTATTTT. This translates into CASRNAGGLGDTQYF.

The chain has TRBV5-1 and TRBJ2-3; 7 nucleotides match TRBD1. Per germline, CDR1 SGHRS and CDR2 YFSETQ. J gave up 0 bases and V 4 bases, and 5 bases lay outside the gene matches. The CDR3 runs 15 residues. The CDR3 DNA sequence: TGCGCCAGCAGCCAGACAGGGAGAAGCACAGATACGCAGTATTTT. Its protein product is CASSQTGRSTDTQYF.

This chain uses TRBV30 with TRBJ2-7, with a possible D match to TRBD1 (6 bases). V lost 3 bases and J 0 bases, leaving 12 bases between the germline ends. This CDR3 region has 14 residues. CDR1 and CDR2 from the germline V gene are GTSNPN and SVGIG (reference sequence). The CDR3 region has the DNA TGTGCCTGGAGACCAGCGGACAGCTCCTACGAGCAGTACTTC. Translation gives CAWRPADSSYEQYF.

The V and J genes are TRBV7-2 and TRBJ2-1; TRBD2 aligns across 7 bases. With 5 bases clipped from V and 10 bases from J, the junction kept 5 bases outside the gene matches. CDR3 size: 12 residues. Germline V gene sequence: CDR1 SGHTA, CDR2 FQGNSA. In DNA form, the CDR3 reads TGTGCCAGCAGCCACCCCGGGAGGGAGCAGTTCTTC. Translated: CASSHPGREQFF. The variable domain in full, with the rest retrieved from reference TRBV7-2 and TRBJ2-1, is GAGVSQSPSNKVTEKGKDVELRCDPISGHTALYWYRQSLGQGLEFLIYFQGNSAPDKSGLPSDRFSAERTGGSVSTLTIQRTQQEDSAVYLCASSHPGREQFFGPGTRLTVL.

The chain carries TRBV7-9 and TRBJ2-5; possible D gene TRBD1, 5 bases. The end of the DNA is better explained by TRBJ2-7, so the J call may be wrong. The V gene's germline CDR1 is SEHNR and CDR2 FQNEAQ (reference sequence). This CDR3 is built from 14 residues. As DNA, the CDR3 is TGTGCCAGCAGCACTATACCAGGGACCTACGAGCAGTACTTC. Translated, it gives CASSTIPGTYEQYF.

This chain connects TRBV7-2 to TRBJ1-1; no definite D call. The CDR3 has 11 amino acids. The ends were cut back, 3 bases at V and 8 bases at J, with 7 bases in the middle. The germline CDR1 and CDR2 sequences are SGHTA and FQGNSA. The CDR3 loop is CASSLSREAFF. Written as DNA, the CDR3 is TGTGCCAGCAGCTTGAGCAGGGAAGCTTTCTTT.

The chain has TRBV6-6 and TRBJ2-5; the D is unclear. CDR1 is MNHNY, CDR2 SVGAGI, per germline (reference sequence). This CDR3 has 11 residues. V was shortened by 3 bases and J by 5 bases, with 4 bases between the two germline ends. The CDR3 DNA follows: TGTGCCAGCAGTTATGGGGAGACCCAGTACTTC. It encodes CASSYGETQYF.

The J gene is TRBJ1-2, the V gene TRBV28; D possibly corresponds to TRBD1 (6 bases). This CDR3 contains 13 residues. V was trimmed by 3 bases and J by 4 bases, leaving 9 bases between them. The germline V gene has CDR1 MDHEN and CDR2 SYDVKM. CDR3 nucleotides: TGTGCCAGCAGTTTCCCGGGGGCCTATGGCTACACCTTC. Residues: CASSFPGAYGYTF.

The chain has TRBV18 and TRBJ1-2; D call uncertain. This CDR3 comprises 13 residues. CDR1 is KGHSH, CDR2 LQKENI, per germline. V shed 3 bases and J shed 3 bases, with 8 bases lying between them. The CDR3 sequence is CASSPSTDYGYTF. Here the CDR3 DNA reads TGTGCCAGCTCACCTTCGACCGACTATGGCTACACCTTC.

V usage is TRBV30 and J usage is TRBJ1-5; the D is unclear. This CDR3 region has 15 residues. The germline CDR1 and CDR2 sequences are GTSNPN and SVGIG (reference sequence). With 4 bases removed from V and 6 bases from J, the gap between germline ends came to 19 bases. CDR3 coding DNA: TGTGCCTGGACTCGAAGCGGCGATACGGGTCAGCCCCAGCATTTT. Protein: CAWTRSGDTGQPQHF.

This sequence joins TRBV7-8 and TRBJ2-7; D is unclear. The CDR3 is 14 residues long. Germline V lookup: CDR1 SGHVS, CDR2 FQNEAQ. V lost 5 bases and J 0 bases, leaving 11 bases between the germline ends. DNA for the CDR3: TGTGCCAGCAGCGTCACTGCGAGCTCCTACGAGCAGTACTTC. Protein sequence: CASSVTASSYEQYF.

The chain's CDR3 is CASSLASGLYEQYF. The CDR3 nucleotides read TGTGCCAGCAGCTTGGCTAGCGGACTCTACGAGCAGTACTTC. The rearrangement joins TRBV5-6 to TRBJ2-7, with TRBD2 matching over 7 bases. V gave up 0 bases and J gave up 3 bases; unmatched junction bases: 3. Germline V CDR1 and CDR2: SGHDT, YYEEEE. The CDR3 sequence is 14 residues long.

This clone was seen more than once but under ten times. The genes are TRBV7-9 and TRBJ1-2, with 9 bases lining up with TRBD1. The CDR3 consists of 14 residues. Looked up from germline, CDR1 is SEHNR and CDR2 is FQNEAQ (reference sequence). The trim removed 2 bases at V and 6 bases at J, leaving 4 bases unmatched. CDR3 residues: CASSLYGDRDGYTF. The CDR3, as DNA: TGTGCCAGCAGCTTATACGGGGACAGGGATGGCTACACCTTC.

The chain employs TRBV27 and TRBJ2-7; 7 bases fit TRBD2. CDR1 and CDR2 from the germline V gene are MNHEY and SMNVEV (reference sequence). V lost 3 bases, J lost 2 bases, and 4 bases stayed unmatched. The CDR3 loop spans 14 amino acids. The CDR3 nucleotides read TGTGCCAGCAGTTTCCTACTAGCGCCCTACGAGCAGTACTTC. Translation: CASSFLLAPYEQYF.

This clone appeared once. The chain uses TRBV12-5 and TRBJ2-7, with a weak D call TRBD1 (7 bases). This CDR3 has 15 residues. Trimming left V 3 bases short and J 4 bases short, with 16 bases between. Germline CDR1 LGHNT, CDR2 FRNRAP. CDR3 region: CASGFGGDSLYEQYF. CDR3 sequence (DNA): TGTGCTAGTGGTTTTGGCGGGGACAGCCTATACGAGCAGTACTTC.

For the CDR3, the DNA is TGTGCCAGCAGCAGCGGATTAGCGGGACTCAACACCGGGGAGCTGTTTTTT. Residues: CASSSGLAGLNTGELFF. The chain recombines TRBV5-4 with TRBJ2-2, with TRBD2 matching over 8 bases. V shed 4 bases, J shed 2 bases, and the junction held 10 bases outside the gene matches. CDR3 length equals 17 residues. Germline V CDR1 and CDR2: SGHNT, YYREEE (reference sequence).

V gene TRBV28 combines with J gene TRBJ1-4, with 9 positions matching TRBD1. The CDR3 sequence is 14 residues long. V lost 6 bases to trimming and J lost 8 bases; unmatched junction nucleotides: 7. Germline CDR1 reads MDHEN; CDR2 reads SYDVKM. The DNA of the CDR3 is TGTGCCAGCAGCCGGACAGGGGTTGCGGAAAAACTGTTTTTT. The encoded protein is CASSRTGVAEKLFF.

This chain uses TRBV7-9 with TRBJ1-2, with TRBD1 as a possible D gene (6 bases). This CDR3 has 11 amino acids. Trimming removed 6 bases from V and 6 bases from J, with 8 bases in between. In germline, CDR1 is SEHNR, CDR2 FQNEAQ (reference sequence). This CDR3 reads CASRRTDGYTF. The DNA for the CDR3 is TGTGCCAGCAGACGGACAGATGGCTACACCTTC.